Below, one TCR beta chain is given with its context. No antigen is known for it. This sample was included in a study of T cell responses to AZD1222 COVID-19 vaccine. Across the whole study: Both about-4-week and about-12-week second-dose recipients were combined. Study-wide results and caveats: Repertoires were collected only later (after the peak T cell response had occurred). Donors were mostly white British, more females; clonal diversity possibly underestimated.

The table came from immunoSEQ multiplex PCR; TCRdb's copy has only in-frame clones and leaves some out. Of under 200,000 clones listed, 90% are singletons. This material consisted of peripheral blood, taken on day 0 of AZD1222 vaccination. The receptor was derived from an adult in good health.

The CDR3 DNA reads TGTGCCAGCTCACCGGAGACAGTTCCTGAAAAACTGTTTTTT. Its protein is CASSPETVPEKLFF. The gene calls are TRBV18 and TRBJ1-4, with a tentative D call TRBD1 (5 bases). V shed 3 bases and J shed 7 bases, with 12 bases lying between them. The CDR3 totals 14 residues. CDR1 and CDR2 from the germline V gene are KGHSH and LQKENI.